In this sample, the clone carrying this T cell receptor (beta chain) turned up once. The antigen is not known. In the same sample, other DNA sequences code for this CDR3. Losses at the gene ends were 5 bases for V and 2 bases for J; bases not matched to a gene: 6. The germline gives CDR1 SGHTA, CDR2 FQGNSA. This CDR3 is built from 15 residues. This sample is part of a study of shared clonotypes between healthy human individuals. Study-level points and caveats: Relative to their counterparts shared across all four donors, non-shared clonotypes exhibited diminished generation probabilities. Rarefaction showed sorted-subset sequencing was incomplete despite large depth.

The assay used deep level. Measured with immunoSEQ multiplex PCR; TCRdb has only the in-frame clones, and not every one. The data hold 950,000 to 1,300,000 clones, with 65% to 80% observed a single time. This TCR came from a man between 18 and 35 years old in good health. Material for sequencing was memory CD4+ T cells sorted from blood. Documented subset: CD45RA-negative fraction. This chain joins TRBV7-2 and TRBJ2-7, with 10 bases identical to TRBD2. The CDR3 DNA follows: TGTGCCAGCAGCCTCTTAGCGGGAGGCCCCTACGAGCAGTACTTC. This sequence encodes CASSLLAGGPYEQYF.